The 16 T cell receptor beta chains below all came from one sample that was sequenced in a study of spatial heterogeneity in lung cancer. Time point indicated: sample taken at primary tumor resection. Study conclusions and caveats: Mutation tallies in tumors tracked expanded intratumoral alpha and beta TCR counts.

Antigens for these TCRs are unknown. TCRdb used MiXCR to reprocess the 5' RACE reads, holding one entry per CDR3 protein. The table has about 13,000 distinct CDR3 sequences, 5.6% seen once. This specimen consisted of lung tumor tissue, obtained at surgery. The origin of the receptors is a female donor with early-stage non-small cell lung cancer.

A few counts support this clonotype. This beta chain came through as a stray read in a library set up for alpha chains, and its size says little. The rearrangement links TRBV20-1 to TRBJ2-1; no definite D call. Per germline, CDR1 DFQATT and CDR2 SNEGSKA (reference sequence). V was trimmed by 3 bases and J by 6 bases, leaving 18 bases between them. This CDR3 is built from 15 residues. CDR3: CSARVLGSTPNEQFF. CDR3 DNA sequence: TGCAGTGCTAGGGTTTTAGGTTCGACCCCCAATGAGCAGTTCTTC.

This clonotype was seen at least ten times. For a library built for alpha chains, this beta chain is a stray read; little rests on its size. V is TRBV21-1 and J is TRBJ2-7; the DNA was not compared with TRBD1, the D call given in the table. TRBV21-1 is labeled a pseudogene. This CDR3 is built from 14 residues. CDR3 DNA: TGTGCCAGCAGCAAAAAAGACAGGGGGCACGAGCAGTACTTC. Its translation: CASSKKDRGHEQYF.

This clonotype was seen only once. At one end, the junction sequence differs from germline, possibly due to a read error. A library made for alpha chains picked up this beta chain off target, so its size means little. The CDR3 DNA sequence: TGTGCCAGCAGTTCCAGACTGAACATCCAGTACTTC. Translation gives CASSSRLNIQYF. The chain combines TRBV6-5 with TRBJ2-4; the D is unclear. CDR3 length equals 12 residues. In germline, CDR1 is MNHEY, CDR2 SVGAGI.

This clonotype was detected ten times or more. Within a library made for alpha chains, this beta chain is off target, and its count is uninformative. The V and J genes are TRBV7-9 and TRBJ2-3; the D is unclear. In germline, CDR1 is SEHNR, CDR2 FQNEAQ (reference sequence). Trimming took 4 bases from V and 6 from J, leaving 8 bases between them. CDR3 length equals 12 residues. The CDR3 region is CASSSSSDTQYF. The DNA of the CDR3 is TGTGCCAGCAGCTCGTCGTCTGATACGCAGTATTTT.

This clonotype is medium-sized within its sample. The DNA is left out, because the CDR3 cannot be placed on it with certainty; the CDR3 is given as TCRdb lists it. This beta chain is an unintended read in a library built for alpha chains; its size means little. The V and J genes are TRBV5-1 and TRBJ1-6; TRBD1 is taken as the D call from the table, unchecked against the DNA. The germline V gene encodes CDR1 SGHRS and CDR2 YFSETQ. Counting both end residues, the CDR3 totals 15 amino acids. CDR3: CASSLRQQGSSPLHF.

This clonotype showed up many times. This beta chain represents an off-target read in a library built for alpha chains; its size is of limited meaning. This chain joins TRBV6-1 and TRBJ1-2, with D possibly being TRBD1 (6 bases). Germline V lookup: CDR1 MNHNS, CDR2 SASEGT. The CDR3 spans 14 residues. Trimming stripped 7 bases from V and 7 bases from J, with 19 bases between. The CDR3 DNA sequence: TGTGCCAGCAAACATGTGGGGGGGGCGTCTGGCTACACCTTC. This translates into CASKHVGGASGYTF.

Details on this clonotype: The library was designed around alpha chains, so this beta chain is a stray read whose abundance carries little weight. J is TRBJ2-7 and V is TRBV7-9; 8 nucleotides agree with TRBD2. The CDR3 covers 14 residues. V lost 6 bases and J lost 2; bases outside the gene matches: 6. CDR1 is SEHNR, CDR2 FQNEAQ, per germline (reference sequence). The CDR3 is CASSKSGGPYEQYF. CDR3 in DNA: TGTGCCAGCAGTAAGAGCGGGGGCCCCTACGAGCAGTACTTC.

Comments on this clonotype: The library was designed around alpha chains, so this beta chain is a stray read whose abundance carries little weight. The chain joins TRBV7-9 to TRBJ2-5, with D unresolved. CDR1 and CDR2 (germline): SEHNR, FQNEAQ (reference sequence). Trimming shortened V by 5 bases and J by 5 bases, and 12 bases separated the two germline ends. The CDR3 consists of 13 residues. DNA for the CDR3: TGTGCCAGCAGCCAAACCTTCTTCGAGACCCAGTACTTC. It specifies CASSQTFFETQYF.

This clonotype was seen ten or more times. This beta chain lies outside the target of a library built for alpha chains; its clone size means little. The chain combines TRBV7-9 with TRBJ2-4, with 9 nucleotides matching TRBD2. This CDR3 has 16 amino acids. Germline values: CDR1 SEHNR, CDR2 FQNEAQ (reference sequence). Trimming removed 5 bases from V and 2 bases from J; junction bases left unmatched: 7. The CDR3 nucleotides read TGTGCCAGCAGCCCCGATCTAGCGGGGACCAAAAACATTCAGTACTTC. Its protein is CASSPDLAGTKNIQYF.

This clonotype was seen ten or more times. Since it is a stray read in a library aimed at alpha chains, this beta chain has a size that is not meaningful. The chain is built from TRBV10-3 and TRBJ2-1; tentative D call: TRBD2 (7 bases). CDR3 length: 16 amino acids. V lost 3 bases and J 4 bases, leaving 16 bases between the germline ends. Germline V gene data show CDR1 as ENHRY and CDR2 as SYGVKD. CDR3 nucleotide sequence: TGTGCCATCAGTGAAAACCCGGGGGGCCCTTACAATGAGCAGTTCTTC. Encoded protein: CAISENPGGPYNEQFF.

This clonotype occurred many times. A library prepared for alpha chains yielded this beta chain as an off-target read; its size is of little meaning. J is TRBJ1-6 and V is TRBV2; 8 bases align to TRBD1. The CDR3 runs to 13 residues. Germline CDR1 SNHLY, CDR2 FYNNEI. The J segment lost 7 bases and the V segment lost 6 bases, leaving 2 bases of the junction unmatched. The CDR3 here is CASRGQANSPLHF. The CDR3 DNA is TGTGCCAGCAGGGGACAGGCGAATTCACCCCTCCACTTT.

By share of the sample, this clonotype is medium-sized. A library made for alpha chains picked up this beta chain off target, so its size means little. The chain uses TRBV2 and TRBJ2-5; 8 positions match TRBD1. After removal of 3 bases from V and 2 bases from J, the junction contained 8 bases not matched to a gene. Germline CDR1 is SNHLY and CDR2 is FYNNEI. The CDR3 runs to 16 residues. The CDR3 sequence: CASSDPTGEIQETQYF. The CDR3 DNA follows: TGTGCCAGCAGTGACCCGACAGGGGAGATTCAAGAGACCCAGTACTTC.

In its sample, this clonotype is medium-sized. Being off target in a library aimed at alpha chains, this beta chain has a size of little meaning. The rearrangement joins TRBV7-8 to TRBJ1-2; 12 nucleotides align to TRBD1. This CDR3 is built from 13 residues. Germline CDR1 SGHVS, CDR2 FQNEAQ. Losses at the gene ends were 4 bases for V and 8 bases for J; bases not matched to a gene: 2. CDR3 in amino acids: CASSSGTGGGYTF. CDR3 sequence (DNA): TGTGCCAGCAGCTCAGGGACAGGGGGCGGCTACACCTTC. The full variable domain, with the rest looked up from reference TRBV7-8 and TRBJ1-2, is GAGVSQSPRYKVAKRGQDVALRCDPISGHVSLFWYQQALGQGPEFLTYFQNEAQLDKSGLPSDRFFAERPEGSVSTLKIQRTQQEDSAVYLCASSSGTGGGYTFGSGTRLTVV.

Regarding this clonotype: In a library made to pick up alpha chains, this beta chain is a stray read with a size that means little. The CDR3 nucleotides read TGCGCCAGCACCGACAGTCGGGTCCCGTTCTTC. Translating it yields CASTDSRVPFF. The chain has TRBV5-1 and TRBJ2-1, with D possibly matching TRBD1 (5 bases). Germline assignment: CDR1 SGHRS and CDR2 YFSETQ. V lost 6 bases and J 15 bases, leaving 16 bases between the germline ends. CDR3 length equals 11 residues. The full variable domain, its missing parts supplied by reference TRBV5-1 and TRBJ2-1, is KAGVTQTPRYLIKTRGQQVTLSCSPISGHRSVSWYQQTPGQGLQFLFEYFSETQRNKGNFPGRFSGRQFSNSRSEMNVSTLELGDSALYLCASTDSRVPFFGPGTRLTVL.

The sample holds many counts of this clonotype. Little can be read into the size of this beta chain, an off-target read in a library designed for alpha chains. The chain links TRBV11-2 to TRBJ2-3; 7 positions agree with TRBD1. The CDR3 totals 15 residues. With 1 base clipped from V and 4 bases from J, the junction kept 5 bases outside the gene matches. CDR1 is SGHAT, CDR2 FQNNGV, per germline. CDR3 nucleotides: TGTGCCAGCAGCTTAGCTGGGACAGAAGCAGATACGCAGTATTTT. Encoded protein: CASSLAGTEADTQYF.

Within the sample, this clonotype is medium-sized. Little can be read into the size of this beta chain, an off-target read in a library designed for alpha chains. V usage is TRBV6-2 or TRBV6-3 and J usage is TRBJ1-5; no clear D. Germline loops: CDR1 MNHEY, CDR2 SVGEGT. V was shortened by 2 bases and J by 8 bases, with 7 bases between the two germline ends. The CDR3 has 12 residues. The CDR3 bases are TGTGCCAGCAGTTACACGGCTGAGCCCCAGCATTTT. Its translation is CASSYTAEPQHF.